Following are 22 T cell receptor beta chains from one sample sequenced in a study of T cell responses to AZD1222 COVID-19 vaccine. Sequenced by immunoSEQ multiplex PCR; TCRdb stores in-frame clones only, minus some. The data hold around 15,000 clones, with 88% observed a single time. This sample comprised peripheral blood, obtained 28 days after the second AZD1222 dose. The receptors here all came from an adult who received the AZD1222 COVID-19 vaccine.

The chain uses TRBV6-5 and TRBJ1-1, with D perhaps TRBD1 (6 bases). The CDR3 runs 14 residues. Germline CDR1 is MNHEY and CDR2 is SVGAGI. V was shortened by 7 bases and J by 8 bases, with 20 bases between the two germline ends. CDR3 region: CASTLGQPQGEAFF. Here the CDR3 DNA reads TGTGCCAGCACCCTGGGACAACCCCAAGGAGAAGCTTTCTTT.

This CDR3 reads CASSFGGKGDTQYF. The CDR3 nucleotides are TGTGCCAGCAGTTTCGGCGGAAAGGGAGATACGCAGTATTTT. V usage is TRBV28 and J usage is TRBJ2-3; no clear D. Trimming removed 3 bases from V and 5 bases from J, with 12 bases in between. CDR3 length: 14 residues. Germline V gives CDR1 MDHEN, CDR2 SYDVKM.

The J gene is TRBJ2-3, the V gene TRBV7-6; D is perhaps TRBD1 (6 bases). Germline V CDR1 and CDR2: SGHVS, FNYEAQ. V lost 5 bases, J lost 1 base, and 19 bases lay in between. The CDR3 sequence is 17 residues long. The CDR3 region is CASSPFTGRVGTDTQYF. CDR3 DNA: TGTGCCAGCAGCCCCTTCACAGGGCGTGTGGGCACAGATACGCAGTATTTT.

The V call is TRBV7-2, the J call TRBJ1-2; 9 nucleotides align to TRBD1. Germline values: CDR1 SGHTA, CDR2 FQGNSA. The CDR3 covers 19 residues. The V gene end was trimmed by 4 bases and the J gene end by 4 bases; junction bases not matched to a gene: 19. CDR3 sequence reads: CASSSSRSRDREGSYGYTF. DNA for the CDR3: TGTGCCAGCAGCTCCTCAAGGTCTCGGGACAGGGAAGGGTCCTATGGCTACACCTTC.

The chain links TRBV7-2 to TRBJ1-1; no clear D. CDR1 SGHTA and CDR2 FQGNSA come from the germline V gene. Trimming pared 1 base from V and 2 bases from J, leaving 5 bases between. CDR3 size: 13 residues. DNA for the CDR3: TGTGCCAGCAGCTTAGGTGCCAACACTGAAGCTTTCTTT. This codes for CASSLGANTEAFF.

The V gene is TRBV7-2, the J gene TRBJ2-7, with D possibly TRBD1 on 6 matching bases. V was cut by 4 bases and J by 3 bases, with 10 bases left in between. CDR3 length: 13 residues. Per the germline V gene, CDR1 is SGHTA and CDR2 is FQGNSA. The CDR3 is CASSSQGRYEQYF. The CDR3 coding sequence is TGTGCCAGCAGCTCACAGGGCCGCTACGAGCAGTACTTC.

The chain employs TRBV28 and TRBJ1-2, with D maybe TRBD1 (6 bases). V was shortened by 5 bases and J by 6 bases, with 19 bases between the two germline ends. The CDR3 covers 15 residues. In germline, CDR1 is MDHEN, CDR2 SYDVKM. This chain's CDR3 is CASSPPHSGEDGYTF. CDR3 coding DNA: TGTGCCAGCAGTCCCCCTCATTCAGGGGAAGATGGCTACACCTTC.

The chain carries TRBV5-6 and TRBJ2-1; tentatively, D is TRBD1 or TRBD2 (5 bases each). Per germline, CDR1 SGHDT and CDR2 YYEEEE. The CDR3 consists of 15 residues. V gave up 1 base and J gave up 7 bases, with 15 bases separating them. The DNA of the CDR3 is TGTGCCAGCAGCTTGCTGGGGGAAGTTGGAAATGAGCAGTTCTTC. It encodes CASSLLGEVGNEQFF.

J is TRBJ2-1 and V is TRBV19, with D hard to call. Germline assignment: CDR1 LNHDA and CDR2 SQIVND (reference sequence). The CDR3 is 12 residues long. With 3 bases removed from V and 8 bases from J, the gap between germline ends came to 8 bases. The CDR3 is CASSIRGDEQFF. CDR3 bases: TGTGCCAGTAGTATTCGCGGTGATGAGCAGTTCTTC.

The chain has TRBV7-8 and TRBJ2-3; the match to TRBD2 covers 8 bases. The germline V gene encodes CDR1 SGHVS and CDR2 FQNEAQ. This CDR3 is built from 16 residues. The J segment lost 0 bases and the V segment lost 1 base, leaving 3 bases of the junction unmatched. The CDR3 region is CASSLGGRWSTDTQYF. The CDR3, as DNA: TGTGCCAGCAGCTTAGGCGGGAGGTGGAGCACAGATACGCAGTATTTT.

This clone was observed a single time. The rearrangement links TRBV11-1 to TRBJ2-1; D is unresolved. This CDR3 has 13 amino acids. V shed 3 bases and J shed 9 bases, with 12 bases lying between them. Per germline, CDR1 SGHAT and CDR2 FQDESV (reference sequence). The CDR3 nucleotides are TGTGCCAGCAGCTTCAGTGGAAGGAGTGAGCAGTTCTTC. Residues: CASSFSGRSEQFF.

The V gene is TRBV7-6, the J gene TRBJ1-1; unclear D gene. V gave up 5 bases and J gave up 6 bases, with 13 bases separating them. This CDR3 is built from 13 residues. Germline CDR1 and CDR2: SGHVS and FNYEAQ. CDR3 sequence (DNA): TGTGCCAGCAGCCCCTTTCCCGCGGCTGAAGCTTTCTTT. It yields the protein CASSPFPAAEAFF. Supplemented by reference TRBV7-6 and TRBJ1-1, the full variable domain reads GAGVSQSPRYKVTKRGQDVALRCDPISGHVSLYWYRQALGQGPEFLTYFNYEAQQDKSGLPNDRFSAERPEGSISTLTIQRTEQRDSAMYRCASSPFPAAEAFFGQGTRLTVV.

The rearrangement links TRBV24-1 to TRBJ2-1, with 13 nucleotides matching TRBD2. Looked up from germline, CDR1 is KGHDR and CDR2 is SFDVKD. The CDR3 is 17 amino acids. V lost 3 bases, J lost 8 bases, and 9 bases stayed unmatched. CDR3 sequence: CATSDQGLAGVIHEQFF. Written as DNA, the CDR3 is TGTGCCACCAGTGATCAAGGACTAGCGGGAGTAATTCATGAGCAGTTCTTC.

The count of this clone is one. The CDR3 sequence is CASSSTSGSREQYF. CDR3 coding DNA: TGTGCCAGCAGTTCCACTAGCGGGAGCCGCGAGCAGTACTTC. The J gene is TRBJ2-7, the V gene TRBV28; 11 bases fit TRBD2. The J segment lost 6 bases and the V segment lost 4 bases, leaving 5 bases of the junction unmatched. Germline V gene data show CDR1 as MDHEN and CDR2 as SYDVKM. The CDR3 totals 14 residues.

The chain uses TRBV6-5 and TRBJ2-1; D is unresolved. CDR1 and CDR2 (germline): MNHEY, SVGAGI. V lost 6 bases and J lost 6, with 18 bases in between. This CDR3 region has 15 residues. For the CDR3, the DNA is TGTGCCAGCAGGCCCGACGGTCTGGTGGGCAATGAGCAGTTCTTC. This codes for CASRPDGLVGNEQFF.

The chain joins TRBV15 to TRBJ1-3; a weak D match, TRBD1 (5 bases). There are 16 residues in the CDR3. V was pared by 0 bases and J by 4 bases, with 13 bases between. Per the germline V gene, CDR1 is LNHNV and CDR2 is YYDKDF (reference sequence). The CDR3 sequence is CATSRDLGQGGNTIYF. DNA for the CDR3: TGTGCCACCAGCAGAGATTTAGGACAAGGGGGAAACACCATATATTTT.

This clone is a singleton in its sample. This chain uses TRBV2 with TRBJ2-7; 14 positions match TRBD2. This CDR3 has 15 residues. V gave up 6 bases and J gave up 2 bases; unmatched junction bases: 3. Germline V lookup: CDR1 SNHLY, CDR2 FYNNEI. In nucleotides, the CDR3 is TGTGCCAGCAGGGCGACTAGCGGGGGGGCCTACGAGCAGTACTTC. This gives the protein CASRATSGGAYEQYF.

The chain employs TRBV3-1 (or the pseudogene TRBV3-2) and TRBJ2-5, with 14 positions matching TRBD2. Germline lookup yields CDR1 LGHDT and CDR2 YNNKEL (reference sequence). The V segment lost 6 bases and the J segment 10 bases; nucleotides outside the gene matches: 7. CDR3 length: 14 residues. CDR3 sequence reads: CASSRTSGGPVQYF. The CDR3 DNA sequence: TGTGCCAGCAGTCGGACTAGCGGGGGGCCAGTCCAGTACTTC.

The rearrangement links TRBV18 to TRBJ2-3; TRBD2 is a possible D gene (5 bases). CDR3 size: 16 residues. CDR1 and CDR2 from the germline V gene are KGHSH and LQKENI. The V end lost 2 bases, the J end lost 6 bases, and 18 bases lay between the germline ends. CDR3 bases: TGTGCCAGCTCACCAAGGACTCCCGGAAACTCGGATACGCAGTATTTT. Its protein is CASSPRTPGNSDTQYF.

The J gene is TRBJ2-1, the V gene TRBV18; 7 bases line up with TRBD1. Germline V gives CDR1 KGHSH, CDR2 LQKENI. Unmatched junction bases numbered 5, after V lost 6 bases and J lost 6 bases. The length of the CDR3 is 13 residues. In nucleotides, the CDR3 is TGTGCCAGCTCGCTGGGACAGATCAATGAGCAGTTCTTC. Amino acid sequence: CASSLGQINEQFF.

The chain has TRBV5-1 and TRBJ2-7, with D tentatively TRBD2 (6 bases). V lost 1 base, J lost 5 bases, and 13 bases lay in between. The CDR3 contains 14 residues. Germline-derived CDR1 and CDR2 are SGHRS and YFSETQ. The CDR3: CASSLTGGANEQYF. CDR3 nucleotide sequence: TGCGCCAGCAGCTTGACGGGCGGGGCGAACGAGCAGTACTTC.

The CDR3 loop reads CASSQSSGTSGYNEQFF. CDR3 nucleotide sequence: TGTGCCAGCAGCCAATCCTCCGGGACTAGCGGATACAATGAGCAGTTCTTC. The chain recombines TRBV3-1 (or the pseudogene TRBV3-2) with TRBJ2-1; 11 bases fit TRBD2. The CDR3 is made up of 17 amino acids. The germline gives CDR1 LGHDT, CDR2 YNNKEL (reference sequence). Losses at the gene ends were 2 bases for V and 4 bases for J; bases not matched to a gene: 7.